This TCR beta chain was sequenced for a study of T-cell memory formation after mild COVID-19. In the study overall: Largely donor-specific sequence clusters came from two donors.

The study's findings and limits: CD4+ contracting clones were mainly CM and EM; CD8+ ones, EMRA. Some clones that responded turned up in pre-infection memory, which suggests that cross-reactive memory joined in.

This clonotype was recorded a few times. As yet, its antigen is unknown. It was 5'RACE with constant-segment primers that produced the TCR alpha and TCR beta cDNA libraries, which carried sample barcodes and UMIs. TCRdb itself ran the 5' RACE reads through MiXCR, one entry per CDR3 protein. The repertoire holds approximately 430,000 distinct CDR3 sequences, with about 22% as singletons. Sequenced: PBMCs or a T cell subset sorted from them (not recorded which). The receptor comes from an adult woman who had mild COVID-19 (a few samples of this study predate the infection). Cell type and time point are not known.

CDR3: CASSWDSDMNTEAFF. CDR3 nucleotide sequence: TGTGCCAGCAGTTGGGACAGCGACATGAACACTGAAGCTTTCTTT. This chain connects TRBV6-1 to TRBJ1-1; 7 positions match TRBD1. Germline V gene lookup returns CDR1 MNHNS and CDR2 SASEGT. This CDR3 spans 15 amino acids. V lost 5 bases, J lost 0 bases, and 6 bases stayed unmatched.